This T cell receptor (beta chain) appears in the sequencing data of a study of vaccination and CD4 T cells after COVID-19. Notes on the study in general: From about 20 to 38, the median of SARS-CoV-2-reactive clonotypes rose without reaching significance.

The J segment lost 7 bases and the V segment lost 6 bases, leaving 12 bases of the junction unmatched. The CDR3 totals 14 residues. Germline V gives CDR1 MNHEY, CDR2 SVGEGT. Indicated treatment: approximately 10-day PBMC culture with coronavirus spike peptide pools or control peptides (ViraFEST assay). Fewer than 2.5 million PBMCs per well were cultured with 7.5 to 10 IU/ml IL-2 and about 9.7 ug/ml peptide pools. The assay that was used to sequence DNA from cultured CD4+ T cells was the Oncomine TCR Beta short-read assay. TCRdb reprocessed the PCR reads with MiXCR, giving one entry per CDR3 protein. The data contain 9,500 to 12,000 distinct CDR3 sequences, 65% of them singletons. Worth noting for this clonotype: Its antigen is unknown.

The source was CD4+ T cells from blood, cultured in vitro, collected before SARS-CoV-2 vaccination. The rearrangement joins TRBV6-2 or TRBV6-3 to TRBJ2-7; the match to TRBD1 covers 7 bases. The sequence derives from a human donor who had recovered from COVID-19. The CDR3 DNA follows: TGTGCCAGCAGGACCCTGACAGGGTCTAAAGAGCAGTACTTC. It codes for CASRTLTGSKEQYF.